This T cell receptor beta chain appears in the sequencing data of a study of CD8+CD57+ T cells in acquired aplastic anemia (dated by TCRdb to between 2018 and 2020). Background for the entire study: Extracted DNA from sorted CD4+ and CD8+ cells averaged 3.2 ug, ranging from about 0.17 to 27.4 ug. Broad study findings and their caveats: No significant difference in CD8+ Simpson's diversity was found between patients and healthy controls (P=0.060). About 30 CD8+ CDR3 sequences were found in both patients and controls but appeared to be highly expressed in patients and within the immunodominant clones of the patients.

Genomic DNA served as template for TCR beta VDJ combination and CDR3 sequence profiling. An Illumina HiSeq 2000 was the platform used for TCR repertoire sequencing. In the authors' own workflow: TRBV/TRBJ rearrangement plots, CDR3 size and DJ length profiles, and Simpson's diversity index were used to assess repertoires. The most abundant DNA sequence in the deep sequencing data was defined as the immunodominant clone. CDR3 amino acid sequences were screened for sharing across subjects and were compared with published repertoires and the VDJdb database. Using fastp at Q25 and MiXCR, TCRdb reprocessed the public reads and kept productive beta chains. Each CDR3 protein appears once, grouped with its most common genes and DNA. The authors' filters were not applied to this entry. The sample table records 250,000 to 350,000 distinct CDR3 sequences; approximately 56% of these occur just once. The ten largest clones capture 8% of the sample.

The study deep-sequenced TCR repertoires of sorted CD4+ and CD8+ blood T cells from severe aplastic anemia patients and healthy subjects. Ficoll-Paque density gradient centrifugation was used to isolate peripheral blood mononuclear cells. Before DNA extraction, CD4+ and CD8+ T cells were sorted with FACS or magnetic beads. As encoded in the germline V gene, CDR1 is MGHDK while CDR2 is SYGVNS. Including the terminal cysteine and phenylalanine, the CDR3 comprises 14 residues. Here the CDR3 DNA is all that survives: 42 bases in frame from base 1. From V the trimming removes 3 bases and from J it removes 6 bases, while the gene matches leave 2 bases of the junction unaccounted for. With respect to this clonotype: The antigen it binds to is not known. The sample holds no much larger clone one base away, and base qualities are not on file.

This sequence uses TRBV25-1 and TRBJ1-2; 12 middle bases align to TRBD1. This clonotype was sampled from a human donor with severe aplastic anemia or a healthy control (not recorded which). The sequencing input was sorted CD4+, CD8+, or CD8+CD57+ T cells (not recorded which) from PBMCs. The sequence in DNA is TGTGCCAGCAGTGAGGGGACAGGGGGCAATGGCTACACCTTC. Translated, it reads CASSEGTGGNGYTF.